The rows below give T cell receptor beta chains drawn from one sample of a study of response to subunit inactivated influenza vaccine. Via MiXCR, TCRdb re-called the RT-PCR reads, giving one row per CDR3 protein. Of roughly 500,000 distinct CDR3 sequences listed, approximately 17% are singletons. The source was CD4+ T cells sorted from PBMCs, collected roughly 24 months after vaccination. The origin of the receptors is a man between 45 and 75 years old who received an inactivated influenza vaccine. Each CDR3 is given with its conserved first and last residue. The D gene is left open where the match is weak. Some rows mark clone size as missing; the rest say once, few, many or name a class of expanded clone.

d_gene	abundance	v_gene	j_gene	CDR3nt	CDR3aa
.	.	TRBV2	TRBJ2-5	TGTGCCAGCGGTGAAGGAAATAGGGGTCAGACCCAGTACTTC	CASGEGNRGQTQYF
TRBD1	few	TRBV20-1	TRBJ1-1	TGCAGGACCAAACAGGGGGTAAATGCAGAGGGAGCTTTCTTT	CRTKQGVNAEGAFF
.	few	TRBV7-2	TRBJ2-1	TGTGCCAGCAGAACACCGGGACGTATGAAGAATGAGCAGTTCTTC	CASRTPGRMKNEQFF
TRBD2	.	TRBV7-8	TRBJ2-7	TGTGCTTGCAGGAACGGGAGGTTCTCCTACGAGCAGTACTTC	CACRNGRFSYEQYF
.	.	TRBV20-1	TRBJ2-3	TGCAGTGCTAGGGGCCGGGAGATTTTTGATACGCAGTATTTT	CSARGREIFDTQYF
TRBD1	.	TRBV7-8	TRBJ1-4	TGTGCCAGCAGCTCGACAGGGGGCGCGGATAAACTGTTTTTT	CASSSTGGADKLFF
.	.	TRBV14	TRBJ1-5	TGTGCCAGCAGCCAAGGGACTTATCAGCCCCAGCATTTT	CASSQGTYQPQHF
TRBD1	many	TRBV4-1	TRBJ1-6	TGCGCCAGCAGCCAAGAACATATCTTCCGGGACAGTGGGGATTCCTATAATTCACCCCTCCACTTT	CASSQEHIFRDSGDSYNSPLHF
.	.	TRBV7-9	TRBJ2-3	TGTGCCAGCAGGGGGGGAGATACGCAGTATTTT	CASRGGDTQYF
.	.	TRBV12-3/TRBV12-4	TRBJ1-3	TGTGCCAGCAGTTTAGCGACAGGATACTCTGGAAACACCATATATTTT	CASSLATGYSGNTIYF
.	.	TRBV20-1	TRBJ1-1	TGCAGTGCTATCCCGGCTTTTGGTGAAGCTTTCTTT	CSAIPAFGEAFF
.	.	TRBV4-2	TRBJ2-1	TGTGCCAGCAGCCAGGGGAGCGGAGACGAGTCAGTCTTCTTC	CASSQGSGDESVFF
.	few	TRBV11-2	TRBJ2-6	TGTGCCAGCAGCTTATGGGGGGCGCAAGTCCTGTCTGGGGCCAACGTCCTGACTTTC	CASSLWGAQVLSGANVLTF
.	few	TRBV5-1	TRBJ2-7	TGCGCCAGCAAGACCGGGACGACAGGCGAGCAGTACTTC	CASKTGTTGEQYF
.	.	TRBV7-9	TRBJ2-6	TGTGCCAGCTTGCTGAGGGACTCTGGGGCCAACGTCCTGACTTTC	CASLLRDSGANVLTF
TRBD1	few	TRBV12-3/TRBV12-4	TRBJ1-2	TGTGCCAGCAGCCCCTCGACAGGGGGCGCTTACTATGGCTACACCTTC	CASSPSTGGAYYGYTF
.	few	TRBV5-1	TRBJ2-3	TGCGCCAGCAGCTTGATCAGGGGTTCCCCAGATACGCAGTATTTT	CASSLIRGSPDTQYF
.	.	TRBV5-1	TRBJ1-4	TGCGCCAGCAGCTTCCGTTTTGCAACTAATGAAAAACTGTTTTTT	CASSFRFATNEKLFF
TRBD1	.	TRBV6-5	TRBJ1-1	TGTGCCAGCAGTTCACAGGGGATCCACACTGAAGCTTTCTTT	CASSSQGIHTEAFF
TRBD1	many	TRBV4-3	TRBJ2-1	TGCGCCAGCAGCCCTGGACAGGGGGCTTTCAATGAGCAGTTCTTC	CASSPGQGAFNEQFF
.	few	TRBV11-2	TRBJ2-5	TGTGCCAGCAGCTTAGAAATCGTCAGGGGCCGGGAGACCCAGTACTTC	CASSLEIVRGRETQYF
.	.	TRBV7-9	TRBJ1-6	TGTGCCAGCAGCGCCCTGGGGGGGGGCGATTCACCCCTCCACTTT	CASSALGGGDSPLHF
.	few	TRBV4-1	TRBJ1-4	TGCGCCAGCAGCCAAGTTGCGGGGCGCGGCGAAAAACTGTTTTTT	CASSQVAGRGEKLFF
TRBD1	.	TRBV27	TRBJ1-6	TGTGCCAGCAGTTTATCTAGACAGGGGGCAGGTTCACCCCTCCACTTT	CASSLSRQGAGSPLHF
TRBD1	many	TRBV20-1	TRBJ1-1	TGCAGTGCTAGTTTAACAGGGGGAGGTTCTGAAGCTTTCTTT	CSASLTGGGSEAFF
TRBD1	few	TRBV5-1	TRBJ2-5	TGCGCCAGCAGCTGGGGACAGGGTGTGGGAGAGACCCAGTACTTC	CASSWGQGVGETQYF
.	.	TRBV12-3/TRBV12-4	TRBJ1-6	TGTGCCAGCAGTTTAGGGCTCTCCGGCCCCATCTATAATTCACCCCTCCACTTT	CASSLGLSGPIYNSPLHF
.	many	TRBV4-3	TRBJ1-3	TGCGCCAGCAGCCAAGATTCGGGGGCTGGAAACACCATATATTTT	CASSQDSGAGNTIYF
.	few	TRBV7-2	TRBJ1-5	TGTGCCAGCAGCTTAGCGGAAACATTATACAGCAATCAGCCCCAGCATTTT	CASSLAETLYSNQPQHF
.	.	TRBV20-1	TRBJ1-1	TGCAGTGCTAGTGTCGGACTGAACACTGAAGCTTTCTTT	CSASVGLNTEAFF
.	few	TRBV4-2	TRBJ2-7	TGTGCCAGCAGCCAAGAACTTCTCGCCGCAGGGGACGAGCAGTACTTC	CASSQELLAAGDEQYF
.	many	TRBV4-3	TRBJ1-5	TGCGCCAGCAGCCAAGGGGGGTACAATCAGCCCCAGCATTTT	CASSQGGYNQPQHF
TRBD2	few	TRBV7-2	TRBJ2-1	TGTGCCAGCAGCTTAGAACTAGCGGATTACAATGAGCAGTTCTTC	CASSLELADYNEQFF